These 10 T cell receptor beta chains were all obtained from the same sample, sequenced in a study of blood T cell repertoires in COVID-19. The data were produced by immunoSEQ multiplex PCR, yet TCRdb's version contains in-frame clones alone and is incomplete. The sample yields approximately 300,000 clones, over 70% seen once. The sequencing input was peripheral blood. The source is a woman between 50 and 59 years old with acute or convalescent COVID-19.

This clone was counted a single time. The chain has TRBV6-4 and TRBJ2-1, with a possible D match to TRBD2 (6 bases). V dropped 6 bases and J dropped 11 bases, with 17 bases sitting between them. This CDR3 has 13 amino acids. Germline lookup yields CDR1 MRHNA and CDR2 SNTAGT. The CDR3 reads CASRRDSGSKQFF. CDR3 DNA: TGTGCCAGCAGGAGGGACTCCGGGTCTAAGCAGTTCTTC.

V is TRBV7-7 and J is TRBJ2-1; 8 nucleotides match TRBD1. Germline lookup yields CDR1 SSHAT and CDR2 FNYEAQ (reference sequence). Trimming cost V 3 bases and J 7 bases; bases outside gene matches: 5. The CDR3 covers 14 residues. The CDR3 DNA reads as TGTGCCAGCAGCTTGGCAGGGGGCGGGAATGAGCAGTTCTTC. It codes for CASSLAGGGNEQFF.

The chain couples TRBV24-1 to TRBJ2-5; a possible D gene is TRBD2 (5 bases). This CDR3 has 16 amino acids. Germline CDR1 KGHDR, CDR2 SFDVKD. Trimming cost V 3 bases and J 2 bases, with 15 bases left between them. In nucleotides, the CDR3 is TGTGCCACCAGTGATCCCGACGGAGGAGCACAAGAGACCCAGTACTTC. It specifies CATSDPDGGAQETQYF.

The chain couples TRBV30 to TRBJ1-5; 11 bases line up with TRBD1. The V gene's germline CDR1 is GTSNPN and CDR2 SVGIG (reference sequence). The CDR3 contains 13 residues. The V segment lost 5 bases and the J segment 6 bases; nucleotides outside the gene matches: 3. The CDR3 is CAWGQGAAQPQHF. The CDR3 DNA reads TGTGCCTGGGGACAGGGGGCGGCTCAGCCCCAGCATTTT.

Note on this clone: The same CDR3 is also encoded by other DNA sequences in this sample. V usage is TRBV12-3 or TRBV12-4 and J usage is TRBJ1-1; weak D call: TRBD1 (5 bases). This CDR3 spans 13 amino acids. V lost 8 bases and J lost 3, with 13 bases in between. CDR3 sequence reads: CASCRVSDTEAFF. In nucleotides, the CDR3 is TGTGCCAGCTGCAGGGTTTCGGACACTGAAGCTTTCTTT.

The chain uses TRBV19 and TRBJ1-6; D ambiguous. Germline V gene sequence: CDR1 LNHDA, CDR2 SQIVND (reference sequence). The CDR3 covers 15 residues. Trimming pared 5 bases from V and 10 bases from J, leaving 18 bases between. DNA for the CDR3: TGTGCCAGTAGTCAAAAGGAGGTTGGAGAATCACCCCTCCACTTT. It specifies CASSQKEVGESPLHF.

The V gene is TRBV10-2, the J gene TRBJ2-3; TRBD2 aligns across 12 bases. The CDR3 has 16 residues. Germline trimming cut 5 bases from V and 2 bases from J; bases unmatched to any gene: 5. The germline gives CDR1 WSHSY, CDR2 SAAADI. The CDR3 DNA is TGCGCCAGCAGTTCTACTAGCGGGGGGTTCACAGATACGCAGTATTTT. Protein: CASSSTSGGFTDTQYF.

This clone was picked up a small number of times. V and J are TRBV24-1 and TRBJ1-2; the match to TRBD1 covers 11 bases. There are 13 residues in the CDR3. The germline gives CDR1 KGHDR, CDR2 SFDVKD. The V segment lost 9 bases and the J segment 8 bases; nucleotides outside the gene matches: 7. CDR3 in amino acids: CATRDRGRGGYTF. The CDR3 DNA is TGTGCCACCCGGGACAGGGGGAGAGGAGGCTACACCTTC.

The V gene is TRBV6-5, the J gene TRBJ1-5; the match to TRBD1 covers 8 bases. The germline gives CDR1 MNHEY, CDR2 SVGAGI. The CDR3 extends over 15 amino acids. The ends lost 5 bases at V and 6 bases at J; junction bases unmatched: 9. The CDR3 sequence is CASSPRGRGGQPQHF. CDR3 nucleotides: TGTGCCAGCAGTCCCAGGGGGCGCGGTGGTCAGCCCCAGCATTTT.

The gene calls are TRBV10-3 and TRBJ2-7; 10 bases line up with TRBD2. This CDR3 comprises 19 residues. Trimming took 10 bases from V and 0 from J; bases not matched to a gene: 21. Germline loops: CDR1 ENHRY, CDR2 SYGVKD. The CDR3 DNA is TGTGCCAGGTTGAGGAAGGACCTAGCGGGAGTTACGAGCTCCTACGAGCAGTACTTC. Translation: CARLRKDLAGVTSSYEQYF.